This entry features one T cell receptor beta chain sequence. Additional DNA sequences in this sample encode the identical CDR3. The data are from a study of blood T cell repertoires in COVID-19. Overall study context: Acute-phase and convalescent COVID-19 samples originated in the United States, Italy and Spain.

Trimming stripped 5 bases from V and 3 bases from J, with 11 bases between. Germline V CDR1 and CDR2: SGHRS, YFSETQ. There are 13 residues in the CDR3. Methods used by the authors: Amplification from reference gene primers served as the basis for estimated nucleated cell counts. Produced via immunoSEQ multiplex PCR; TCRdb's table is partial and in-frame only. The D gene and trimming were derived from the DNA, and the V and J assignments and clone size from that table. Here the sample spans over 100,000 clones, 70% to 90% being singletons. The sample consisted of peripheral blood. The clonotype comes from a man in his fifties or sixties with acute or convalescent COVID-19. The chain joins TRBV5-1 to TRBJ2-5; weak D call: TRBD2 (6 bases). The CDR3 DNA sequence: TGCGCCAGCAGTCTTCCGGGGGAAGAGACCCAGTACTTC. Protein product: CASSLPGEETQYF.